A selection of T cell receptor beta chains follows, all from one sample in a study of CD8 T cells in ankylosing spondylitis. TCRdb passed the 5' RACE reads through MiXCR, listing each CDR3 protein once. The sample consists of around 160,000 distinct CDR3 sequences, 11% of them appearing once. The specimen was blood, either unsorted or a sorted T cell fraction (not recorded which). All receptors derive from a male donor with ankylosing spondylitis or in good health (not recorded which). Both conserved end residues are part of each CDR3.

TRBV5-5,TRBJ1-1,CASSRDTWSTEAFF
TRBV20-1,TRBJ1-2,CSASQVNSNYGYTF
TRBV4-3,TRBJ1-1,CASSQHRVGMYTEAFF
TRBV11-2,TRBJ2-3,CASSALAGATDTQYF
TRBV6-5,TRBJ2-1,CASSYRDEQFF
TRBV6-5,TRBJ1-2,CASSYSQLGNYGYTF
TRBV5-4,TRBJ2-2,CASSLGIAGVNRELFF
TRBV27,TRBJ2-3,CASSFWATANTDTQYF
TRBV12-3/TRBV12-4,TRBJ1-1,CASSPGQGAREAFF
TRBV5-1,TRBJ2-1,CASSVAGEYYNEQFF
TRBV20-1,TRBJ2-7,CSARGSSSYEQYF
TRBV6-5,TRBJ1-2,CASSYSPNYGYTF
TRBV5-1,TRBJ2-1,CASSLDSNNEQFF
TRBV3-1,TRBJ1-2,CASSPLIGNGYTF
TRBV5-1,TRBJ2-7,CASSLAVREHEQYF